Listed below are T cell receptor beta chains from one sample, sequenced in a study of blood T cell repertoires in COVID-19. The table came from immunoSEQ multiplex PCR; TCRdb's copy has only in-frame clones and leaves some out. Of some 150,000 clones in the sample, around 87% were seen once. The sample was peripheral blood. The receptors were gathered from a man aged 50 or older who had recovered from COVID-19. CDR3s include the opening cysteine and the closing phenylalanine or tryptophan. The D gene is left open where the match is weak. The size field is filled for only some rows; it gives once, few, many or a size class.

J gene | D gene | clone size | V gene | CDR3 DNA | CDR3 protein
TRBJ2-3 | TRBD2 | - | TRBV14 | TGTGCCAGCAGCCAGACCCGGATCCTGGCGGGGGGGCGACATACGCAGTATTTT | CASSQTRILAGGRHTQYF
TRBJ2-6 | - | - | TRBV19 | TGTGCCAGTAGCATAAAACCCCCGACAGCTCAGGGCTCTGGGGCCAACGTCCTGACTTTC | CASSIKPPTAQGSGANVLTF
TRBJ2-2 | - | - | TRBV4-3 | TGCGCCAGCAGCCCTGACAGCGATAACACCGGGGAGCTGTTTTTT | CASSPDSDNTGELFF
TRBJ1-6 | TRBD1 | - | TRBV5-5 | TGTGCCAGCAGCTTAGAACCGGGACAGTATAATTCACCCCTCCACTTT | CASSLEPGQYNSPLHF
TRBJ2-2 | - | - | TRBV9 | TGTGCCAGCAGCGTAGACTCCCGCTACACCGGGGAGCTGTTTTTT | CASSVDSRYTGELFF
TRBJ2-3 | TRBD2 | - | TRBV5-1 | TGCGCCAGCAGCACGGGACTAGCGGGGGGTGGGGCAGATACGCAGTATTTT | CASSTGLAGGGADTQYF
TRBJ1-3 | - | - | TRBV5-1 | TGCGCCAGCAGCTTGAATGGGGCGCGTGGAAACACCATATATTTT | CASSLNGARGNTIYF
TRBJ2-7 | TRBD1 | - | TRBV13 | TGTGCCAGCAGCTTTGGACAGGTCTTGTACGAGCAGTACTTC | CASSFGQVLYEQYF
TRBJ2-2 | TRBD2 | - | TRBV5-8 | TGTGCCAGCAGCCAAAACTGGGCGGGGGGCTGGACCGGGGAGCTGTTTTTT | CASSQNWAGGWTGELFF
TRBJ2-5 | - | - | TRBV7-3 | TGTGCCAGCAGCTTAAACAGACAGTCTGGGACCCAGTACTTC | CASSLNRQSGTQYF
TRBJ1-2 | - | once | TRBV2 | TGTGCCAGCAGTGTCGGAGAGGAGGGCTACACCTTC | CASSVGEEGYTF
TRBJ1-1 | TRBD1 | - | TRBV27 | TGTGCCAGCCCTAAGGTAGAGCTCGGGACAGATCCCAAAGCTTTCTTT | CASPKVELGTDPKAFF
TRBJ1-3 | TRBD1 | - | TRBV6-5 | TGTGCCACCCGGACAGGGGGCTCGTCTGGAAACACCATATATTTT | CATRTGGSSGNTIYF
TRBJ2-2 | - | once | TRBV9 | TGTGCCAGCAGCAGAACCAGGGGCCCCGGGGAGCTGTTTTTT | CASSRTRGPGELFF
TRBJ2-1 | TRBD1 | - | TRBV27 | TGTGCCAGCAGTTCAAAGCTACCCGTTCCGGGACAGGGAACCTACAATGAGCAGTTCTTC | CASSSKLPVPGQGTYNEQFF
TRBJ2-3 | TRBD2 | - | TRBV9 | TGTGCCAGCAGCCCAAGACTAGCGGGGGGCGGTACGCAGTATTTT | CASSPRLAGGGTQYF
TRBJ2-7 | TRBD2 | - | TRBV5-4 | TGTGCCAGCAGCTCAGAGAGCGGGGTGGTCACCTACGAGCAGTACTTC | CASSSESGVVTYEQYF
TRBJ1-3 | - | - | TRBV3-1/TRBV3-2 | TGTGCCAGCAGCCAAGTTTCAGGTACTGGAAACACCATATATTTT | CASSQVSGTGNTIYF
TRBJ1-1 | - | - | TRBV6-5 | TGTGCCAGCAGGTCAACAGGGCCCGAAGCTTTCTTT | CASRSTGPEAFF
TRBJ1-1 | TRBD1 | - | TRBV18 | TGTGCCAGCTCACCCGGTTTAGGGGGCCAAGGCACTGAAGCTTTCTTT | CASSPGLGGQGTEAFF
TRBJ2-5 | TRBD1 | - | TRBV10-3 | TGTGCCATCAGTGCTCCGGGACAGGGGGCACGGGAGACCCAGTACTTC | CAISAPGQGARETQYF
TRBJ2-1 | TRBD2 | - | TRBV4-2 | TGTGCCAGCAGCCAATCTGGGGGTAGCGGGGGAGGTTCCTACAATGAGCAGTTCTTC | CASSQSGGSGGGSYNEQFF
TRBJ1-5 | - | - | TRBV5-4 | TGTGCCAGCAGCCTGGGACCGACTGATCAGCCCCAGCATTTT | CASSLGPTDQPQHF
TRBJ2-7 | - | - | TRBV5-1 | TGCGCCAGCAGCTTGGACGGATCAGGTTCCCCCTACGAGCAGTACTTC | CASSLDGSGSPYEQYF
TRBJ1-1 | - | - | TRBV4-1 | TGCGCCAGCAGCCACCTACCCGAGCGTTCTGGGAACACTGAAGCTTTCTTT | CASSHLPERSGNTEAFF
TRBJ2-7 | - | - | TRBV7-8 | TGTGCCAGCAGCTTATTTGACAGAAACTCCTACGAGCAGTACTTC | CASSLFDRNSYEQYF
TRBJ1-3 | - | - | TRBV27 | TGTGCCAGCATGGACAACTCTGGAAACACCATATATTTT | CASMDNSGNTIYF
TRBJ2-5 | TRBD1 | - | TRBV5-1 | TGCGCCAGCAGCTTGACGTTACGGGACAGGGTAGCCCAAGAGACCCAGTACTTC | CASSLTLRDRVAQETQYF
TRBJ1-1 | - | few | TRBV7-2 | TGTGCCAGCAAGCGGGGAAGGGTCACTGAAGCTTTCTTT | CASKRGRVTEAFF
TRBJ1-6 | - | - | TRBV9 | TGTGCCAGCAGCGTCCAGGGTGGCAATTCACCCCTCCACTTT | CASSVQGGNSPLHF
TRBJ2-1 | TRBD1 | - | TRBV5-6 | TGTGCCAGCAGCTTGATTAGGACAGGTGTTAATGAGCAGTTCTTC | CASSLIRTGVNEQFF
TRBJ1-2 | - | - | TRBV6-5 | TGTGCCAGCAGTTACTCGGGGCAGAATGGCTACACCTTC | CASSYSGQNGYTF
TRBJ1-5 | - | - | TRBV6-2/TRBV6-3 | TGTGCCAGCAGTCACACGGACAGCCGCAATCAGCCCCAGCATTTT | CASSHTDSRNQPQHF
TRBJ1-1 | - | - | TRBV10-1 | TGCGCCAGCAGGGAGAGTGGCAGGACTGAAGCTTTCTTT | CASRESGRTEAFF
TRBJ2-4 | - | - | TRBV5-1 | TGCGCCAGCAGCTTGAGGCTAGCAGAAAACATTCAGTACTTC | CASSLRLAENIQYF
TRBJ2-5 | TRBD1 | once | TRBV7-9 | TGTGCCAGCAGCCCAGACAGGGCTCAAGAGACCCAGTACTTC | CASSPDRAQETQYF
TRBJ1-5 | TRBD1 | - | TRBV4-1 | TGCGCCAGCAGCCCAAACGCGGGACAGGGGTATCAGCCCCAGCATTTT | CASSPNAGQGYQPQHF
TRBJ1-6 | - | - | TRBV5-1 | TGCGCCAGCAGTCAACAGGATTTTGATAATTCACCCCTCCACTTT | CASSQQDFDNSPLHF
TRBJ2-3 | TRBD2 | - | TRBV9 | TGTGCCAGCAGCGCTCTTAGCGGGGCATCGTTTATAGATACGCAGTATTTT | CASSALSGASFIDTQYF
TRBJ2-1 | TRBD2 | - | TRBV19 | TGTGCCAGTAGTGAGCGGGGGGGCTCCTACAATGAGCAGTTCTTC | CASSERGGSYNEQFF